Following are 13 T cell receptor beta chains from one sample sequenced in a study of blood T cell repertoires in COVID-19. TCRdb's table, derived via immunoSEQ multiplex PCR, lists solely in-frame clones and lacks some. Of roughly 380,000 clones listed, roughly 85% are singletons. Sequencing used peripheral blood. The origin of the receptors is a woman aged 18-29 years with acute or convalescent COVID-19.

J is TRBJ1-1 and V is TRBV16; 9 nucleotides line up with TRBD1. V was pared by 0 bases and J by 0 bases, with 8 bases of the junction left unmatched. Per the germline V gene, CDR1 is KGHSY and CDR2 is FQNENV. The CDR3 consists of 18 residues. The CDR3 nucleotides are TGTGCCAGCAGCCAATCCGTCCCGGGACAGGGATTGAACACTGAAGCTTTCTTT. Residues: CASSQSVPGQGLNTEAFF.

This clone was observed a handful of times. The gene calls are TRBV12-5 and TRBJ1-1, with D uncertain. Trimming shortened V by 7 bases and J by 1 base, and 7 bases separated the two germline ends. CDR1 is LGHNT, CDR2 FRNRAP, per germline. The CDR3 has 12 amino acids. CDR3 DNA sequence: TGTGCTAGTGCCTACTGGAACACTGAAGCTTTCTTT. This sequence encodes CASAYWNTEAFF.

V gene TRBV25-1 combines with J gene TRBJ2-7; 12 nucleotides match TRBD1. Losses at the gene ends were 5 bases for V and 7 bases for J; bases not matched to a gene: 9. The germline V gene has CDR1 MGHDK and CDR2 SYGVNS. The CDR3 is 15 residues long. The CDR3 DNA is TGTGCCAGCAGTCCCCCGGGACAGGGGGCAGGGGAGCAGTACTTC. It encodes CASSPPGQGAGEQYF.

The V and J genes are TRBV24-1 and TRBJ2-1; 12 bases are shared with TRBD2. CDR3 length: 18 amino acids. The V gene's germline CDR1 is KGHDR and CDR2 SFDVKD. J lost 9 bases, V lost 0 bases, and 11 bases had no gene match. The CDR3 loop is CATSDLEPTSGSPGEQFF. The DNA for the CDR3 is TGTGCCACCAGTGATTTGGAGCCGACTAGCGGGAGCCCCGGTGAGCAGTTCTTC.

The chain has TRBV11-2 and TRBJ2-4; 8 nucleotides line up with TRBD1. CDR1 is SGHAT, CDR2 FQNNGV, per germline. The CDR3 sequence is 15 residues long. V shed 1 base, J shed 7 bases, and the junction held 6 bases outside the gene matches. CDR3 loop: CASSLGTRGRNIQYF. In DNA, the CDR3 is TGTGCCAGCAGCTTAGGCACCAGGGGGCGGAACATTCAGTACTTC.

This clone was counted a few times. V is TRBV6-6 and J is TRBJ1-1; no clear D gene. CDR3 size: 17 residues. The germline CDR1 and CDR2 sequences are MNHNY and SVGAGI (reference sequence). With 5 bases removed from V and 1 base from J, the gap between germline ends came to 20 bases. The CDR3 sequence: CASSPYFRSGWNTEAFF. The CDR3, as DNA: TGTGCCAGCAGTCCCTACTTCCGCTCCGGTTGGAACACTGAAGCTTTCTTT.

This clone has at least ten counts. This rearrangement joins TRBV30 to TRBJ1-1; possibly TRBD1 for D (5 bases). Germline assignment: CDR1 GTSNPN and CDR2 SVGIG (reference sequence). V lost 0 bases and J lost 0, with 5 bases in between. The CDR3 length is 13 residues. In nucleotides, the CDR3 is TGTGCCTGGAGTGTGGGGCTGAACACTGAAGCTTTCTTT. This gives the protein CAWSVGLNTEAFF.

The gene calls are TRBV6-6 and TRBJ1-1; D is uncertain. The germline V and J ends were trimmed by 8 bases and 0 bases, with 7 bases remaining between them. This CDR3 has 12 amino acids. In germline, CDR1 is MNHNY, CDR2 SVGAGI (reference sequence). This CDR3 reads CASGGMNTEAFF. In DNA, the CDR3 is TGTGCCAGCGGCGGCATGAACACTGAAGCTTTCTTT.

The J gene is TRBJ1-3, the V gene TRBV29-1; a possible D gene is TRBD1 (6 bases). CDR3 length equals 13 residues. V lost 6 bases, J lost 8 bases, and 17 bases lay in between. Looked up from germline, CDR1 is SQVTM and CDR2 is ANQGSEA. CDR3 protein: CSVATGPADTIYF. The CDR3 DNA follows: TGCAGCGTCGCGACAGGCCCGGCGGACACCATATATTTT.

CDR3 nucleotides: TGTGCCAGCAGCGCCTCTACTAGCGGGGGGGCGACAGATACGCAGTATTTT. Its protein product is CASSASTSGGATDTQYF. V and J are TRBV9 and TRBJ2-3; the match to TRBD2 covers 13 bases. Per germline, CDR1 SGDLS and CDR2 YYNGEE. There are 17 residues in the CDR3. The V and J ends lost 3 bases and 3 bases, in that order; junction bases with no gene match: 7.

V gene TRBV19 combines with J gene TRBJ2-1; D is undetermined. V lost 2 bases and J lost 8, with 25 bases in between. Germline assignment: CDR1 LNHDA and CDR2 SQIVND (reference sequence). CDR3 length: 18 residues. CDR3 amino acids: CASSIRSFELSAVDEQFF. CDR3 DNA: TGTGCCAGTAGTATAAGAAGTTTTGAGCTTTCCGCCGTGGATGAGCAGTTCTTC. The full variable domain, its missing parts supplied by reference TRBV19 and TRBJ2-1, is DGGITQSPKYLFRKEGQNVTLSCEQNLNHDAMYWYRQDPGQGLRLIYYSQIVNDFQKGDIAEGYSVSREKKESFPLTVTSAQKNPTAFYLCASSIRSFELSAVDEQFFGPGTRLTVL.

The chain recombines TRBV14 with TRBJ2-7; D might be TRBD2 (5 bases). Germline assignment: CDR1 SGHDN and CDR2 FVKESK. CDR3 length: 15 amino acids. Trimming removed 4 bases from V and 0 bases from J, with 13 bases in between. CDR3: CASSRGLGSSYEQYF. Written as DNA, the CDR3 is TGTGCCAGCAGCCGCGGACTGGGGAGCTCCTACGAGCAGTACTTC.

The rearrangement joins TRBV21-1 to TRBJ1-5. TRBV21-1 is a documented pseudogene. The CDR3 is 16 residues long. The CDR3 DNA reads as TGTGCCAGCAGCAAAGAGGCGGTAGATAGCAATCAGCCCCAGCATTTT. Its translation is CASSKEAVDSNQPQHF.